Listed below are T cell receptor beta chains from one sample, sequenced in a study of CD8+CD57+ T cells in acquired aplastic anemia. TCRdb reanalysed the reads using MiXCR and keeps one entry per CDR3 protein. Found here are about 160,000 distinct CDR3 sequences, less than 50% of them singletons; the top ten hold 2.5% to 4%. The material sequenced was sorted CD4+, CD8+, or CD8+CD57+ T cells (not recorded which) from PBMCs. Receptor source: a human donor with aplastic anemia. The CDR3 runs from the conserved cysteine through the conserved F or W. The D gene is left open where the match is weak. Expanded clones are given a class, and other clones once, few, many or no size at all.

length	V	D	size	J	DNA	CDR3
14	TRBV5-4	-	many	TRBJ1-1	TGTGCCAGCAGCTTGGGTGGGGCGACCACTGAAGCTTTCTTT	CASSLGGATTEAFF
15	TRBV18	TRBD1	-	TRBJ1-6	TGTGCCAGCTCGCCTGCCGGGACAGGAGCGTCACCCCTCCACTTT	CASSPAGTGASPLHF
15	TRBV5-6	TRBD1	once	TRBJ2-7	TGTGCCAGCAGCTTGGCGGGACAGGGGGCCTACGAGCAGTACTTC	CASSLAGQGAYEQYF
14	TRBV12-3/TRBV12-4	TRBD1	many	TRBJ2-7	TGTGCCAGCAGTGCCACAGGGGTCCCCTACGAGCAGTACTTC	CASSATGVPYEQYF
18	TRBV7-9	TRBD2	many	TRBJ2-7	TGTGCCAGCAGCCCCCCCGGGGGTAGACTAGCGGGGAGGAACGAGCAGTACTTC	CASSPPGGRLAGRNEQYF
13	TRBV10-3	-	many	TRBJ1-5	TGTGCCATCAGTGACTCCGGGCGTCAGCCCCAGCATTTT	CAISDSGRQPQHF
13	TRBV6-1	TRBD1	-	TRBJ1-2	TGTGCCATCAGACCCACCGGGACAGCAGGCTGCACCTTC	CAIRPTGTAGCTF
15	TRBV5-1	TRBD2	many	TRBJ2-3	TGCGCCAGCAGCTCCCGGGCGGGGGGATCAGATACGCAGTATTTT	CASSSRAGGSDTQYF
18	TRBV11-1	TRBD1	-	TRBJ1-3	TGTGCCAGCACCCCCGGGACAGGGAGGGTAAAAAATGGAAACACCATATATTTT	CASTPGTGRVKNGNTIYF
12	TRBV2	-	-	TRBJ2-3	TGTGCCAGCAGGGTGGCGGGGGATACGCAGTATTTT	CASRVAGDTQYF
13	TRBV7-2	-	few	TRBJ2-2	TGTGCCAGCAGCCGCCCTATTGCCGGGGAGCTGTTTTTT	CASSRPIAGELFF
13	TRBV19	TRBD1	many	TRBJ2-1	TGTGCAGTAAGTCAGGGGGCTTTCGATGAGCAGTTCTTC	CAVSQGAFDEQFF
8	TRBV19	-	few	TRBJ1-1	TGTGCCAGTACTGAAGCTTTCTTT	CASTEAFF
14	TRBV4-3	TRBD1	many	TRBJ1-2	TGCGCCAGCAGCCATTCGGACAGGACCTATGGCTACACCTTC	CASSHSDRTYGYTF
15	TRBV12-3/TRBV12-4	-	many	TRBJ2-7	TGTGCCAGCAGCTCCTCGGGGGGCCGATCCTACGAGCAGTACTTC	CASSSSGGRSYEQYF
15	TRBV24-1	-	many	TRBJ2-3	TGTGCCACCAGTGAACGGAGTTTCGGCACAGATACGCAGTATTTT	CATSERSFGTDTQYF
14	TRBV24-1	-	-	TRBJ1-1	TGTGCCACCAAGCCCGGGACGGTTAACACTGAAGCTTTCTTT	CATKPGTVNTEAFF
14	TRBV2	TRBD1	-	TRBJ2-5	TGTGCCAGCAGGAAACAGGGGGGTCAAGAGACCCAGTACTTC	CASRKQGGQETQYF
15	TRBV19	TRBD1	many	TRBJ1-2	TGTGCCAGTAGCCTCGGACAGGGGGCGCGGGTTGGCTACACCTTC	CASSLGQGARVGYTF
11	TRBV5-1	-	-	TRBJ2-7	TGCGCCAGCAGCTTGGTTGGGGAGCAGTACTTC	CASSLVGEQYF
12	TRBV2	-	-	TRBJ2-7	TGTGCCAGCGGCCTAGTAACGTACGAGCAGTACTTC	CASGLVTYEQYF
13	TRBV19	-	-	TRBJ1-2	TGTGCCAGTAGTATCGAATCAGGGACGGGCTACACCTTC	CASSIESGTGYTF
13	TRBV29-1	TRBD1	few	TRBJ2-1	TGCAGCGTTAAGACGACAGGGGATCATGAGCAGTTCTTC	CSVKTTGDHEQFF
12	TRBV6-1	-	-	TRBJ1-1	TGTGCCACCTCCGAAGGGAACACTGAAGCTTTCTTT	CATSEGNTEAFF
14	TRBV5-4	-	many	TRBJ1-1	TGTGCCAGCAGATTACGGGACCTCTCGACTGAAGCTTTCTTT	CASRLRDLSTEAFF
13	TRBV12-3/TRBV12-4	-	many	TRBJ1-1	TGTGCCAGCAGCTTCGGGCAGAACACTGAAGCTTTCTTT	CASSFGQNTEAFF
18	TRBV15	TRBD1	-	TRBJ2-1	TGTGCCACCAGCAGTTACTCTTTGGTAGGGGGCCGAGGCAATGAGCAGTTCTTC	CATSSYSLVGGRGNEQFF
15	TRBV20-1	-	many	TRBJ2-1	TGCAGTGCTAGAGTTAGAAGGGTTAAGTACAATGAGCAGTTCTTC	CSARVRRVKYNEQFF
14	TRBV7-2	TRBD1	once	TRBJ2-7	TGTGCCAGCAGCACGGGACAGGGGGCAGGCGAGCAGTACTTC	CASSTGQGAGEQYF
15	TRBV6-2/TRBV6-3	-	few	TRBJ1-1	TGTGCCAGCAGGGCCCGTGGGGGGGCGCGCACTGAAGCTTTCTTT	CASRARGGARTEAFF
9	TRBV9	-	-	TRBJ1-1	TGTGCCAGCAGCAGGGACGGTTTCTTT	CASSRDGFF
15	TRBV15	-	-	TRBJ1-5	TGTGCCACCAGACGTGGCAGACAAAGCAATCAGCCCCAGCATTTT	CATRRGRQSNQPQHF
15	TRBV12-3/TRBV12-4	TRBD1	many	TRBJ1-3	TGTGCCAGCAGTTTGGTCGGGACAGGGGCAAACACCATATATTTT	CASSLVGTGANTIYF
16	TRBV20-1	-	many	TRBJ1-3	TGCAGTGCTAGAGTTGGCAGGGTAGTATCTTTGAACACCATATATTTT	CSARVGRVVSLNTIYF
14	TRBV7-3	TRBD1	once	TRBJ2-5	TGTGCCAGCAGCCCAACAGGGGGCGGCGAGACCCAGTACTTC	CASSPTGGGETQYF
14	TRBV24-1	-	few	TRBJ2-3	TGTGCCACCAGTGATCAGGGAAGCACAGATACGCAGTATTTT	CATSDQGSTDTQYF
11	TRBV10-3	-	-	TRBJ1-3	TGTGTCATCGGGTCTGGAAACACCATATATTTT	CVIGSGNTIYF
16	TRBV7-3	-	-	TRBJ1-2	TGTGCCAGCAGCCAAGACGGACGAGGGGATAACTATGGCTACACCTTC	CASSQDGRGDNYGYTF
18	TRBV7-7	TRBD1	-	TRBJ2-6	TGTGCTAGCAGCTTAGAAACCAGACAGGGGGTAGGGGCCAACGTCCTGACTTTC	CASSLETRQGVGANVLTF
15	TRBV6-1	TRBD1	many	TRBJ1-1	TGTGCCAGCAGGGAAGCACAGGGGACAAACACTGAAGCTTTCTTT	CASREAQGTNTEAFF